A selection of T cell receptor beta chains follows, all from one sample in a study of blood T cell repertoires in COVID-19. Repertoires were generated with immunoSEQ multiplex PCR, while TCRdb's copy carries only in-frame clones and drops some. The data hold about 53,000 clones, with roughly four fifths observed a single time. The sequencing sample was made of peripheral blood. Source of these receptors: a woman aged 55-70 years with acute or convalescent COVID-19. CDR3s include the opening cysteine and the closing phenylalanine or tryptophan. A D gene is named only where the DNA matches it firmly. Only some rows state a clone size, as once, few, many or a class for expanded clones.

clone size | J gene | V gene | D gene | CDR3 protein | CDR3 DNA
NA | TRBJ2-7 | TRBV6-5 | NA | CASSYAGSYEQYF | TGTGCCAGCAGTTACGCAGGGTCCTACGAGCAGTACTTC
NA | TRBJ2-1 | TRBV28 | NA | CASSPGTFSNEQFF | TGTGCCAGCAGTCCCGGGACTTTTTCGAATGAGCAGTTCTTC
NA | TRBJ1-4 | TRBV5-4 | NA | CASSVHGGNEKLFF | TGTGCCAGCAGCGTGCACGGGGGTAATGAAAAACTGTTTTTT
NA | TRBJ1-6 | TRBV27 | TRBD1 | CASSFLGQGDSPLHF | TGTGCCAGCAGTTTCTTGGGACAGGGGGATTCACCCCTCCACTTT
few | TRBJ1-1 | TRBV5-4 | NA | CASSLTSANTEAFF | TGTGCCAGCAGCTTGACATCTGCGAACACTGAAGCTTTCTTT
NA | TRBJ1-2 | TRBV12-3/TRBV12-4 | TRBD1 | CASSSDRGYGYTF | TGTGCCAGCAGCTCCGACAGGGGCTATGGCTACACCTTC
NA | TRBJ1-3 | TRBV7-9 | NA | CASSLRKGQSSGNTIYF | TGTGCCAGCAGCTTACGGAAGGGGCAGAGCTCTGGAAACACCATATATTTT
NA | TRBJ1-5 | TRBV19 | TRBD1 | CASSIGGTGNQPQHF | TGTGCCAGTAGTATAGGAGGGACAGGCAATCAGCCCCAGCATTTT
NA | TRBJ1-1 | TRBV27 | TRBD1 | CASSFGTGDTEAFF | TGTGCCAGCAGTTTCGGGACAGGCGACACTGAAGCTTTCTTT
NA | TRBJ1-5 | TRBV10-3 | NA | CAISESTAGGNQPQHF | TGTGCCATCAGTGAGTCGACGGCAGGGGGCAATCAGCCCCAGCATTTT
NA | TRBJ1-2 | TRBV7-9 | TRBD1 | CASSQYTGGNYGYTF | TGTGCCAGCAGCCAATATACAGGGGGTAACTATGGCTACACCTTC
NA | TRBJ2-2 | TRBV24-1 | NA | CATSDLNSQREELFF | TGTGCCACCAGTGATTTGAACAGTCAACGGGAGGAGCTGTTTTTT
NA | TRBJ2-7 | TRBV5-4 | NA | CASSFRGSSYEQYF | TGTGCCAGCAGCTTCCGTGGCTCGTCCTACGAGCAGTACTTC
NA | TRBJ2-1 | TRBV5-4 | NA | CASSATNGNEQFF | TGTGCCAGCAGCGCGACTAATGGCAATGAGCAGTTCTTC
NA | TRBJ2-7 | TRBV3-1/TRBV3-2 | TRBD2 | CASSKGLAGTREQYF | TGTGCCAGCAGCAAAGGACTAGCGGGAACACGCGAGCAGTACTTC
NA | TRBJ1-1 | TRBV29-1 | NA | CSGGHKNTEAFF | TGCAGCGGCGGACACAAGAACACTGAAGCTTTCTTT
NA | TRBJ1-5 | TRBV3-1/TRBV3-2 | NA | CASSPDRNQPQHF | TGTGCCAGCAGCCCCGACAGAAATCAGCCCCAGCATTTT
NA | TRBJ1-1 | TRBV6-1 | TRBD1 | CASSELTGEGTEAFF | TGTGCCAGCAGTGAATTAACAGGGGAAGGCACTGAAGCTTTCTTT
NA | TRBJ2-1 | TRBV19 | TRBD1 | CASRTGQGKYNEQFF | TGTGCCAGTAGGACCGGACAGGGGAAGTACAATGAGCAGTTCTTC